One and the same sample provided the 8 T cell receptor beta chains below, sequenced in a study of regulatory and conventional T cells in RAG deficiency. The sorted conventional CD4+ T cells were CD25-low and CD127-high, with genomic DNA sequenced. Data came from immunoSEQ multiplex PCR; TCRdb stores just in-frame clones and leaves some out. This sample has tens of thousands of clones, with roughly 96% found just once. These data were also reused for a study on regulatory T cells. That study adds: The PCR used 52 TRBV and 13 TRBJ primers.

What was sequenced was CD25- CD4+ T cells sorted from blood. The receptors were sampled from a human donor in good health.

The chain links TRBV4-1 to TRBJ1-1; no clear D gene. The CDR3 runs to 18 residues. CDR1 and CDR2 from the germline V gene are MGHRA and YSYEKL. V shed 1 base and J shed 1 base, with 19 bases lying between them. DNA for the CDR3: TGCGCCAGCAGCCAAGGGGGAGGAAGAGGCATTACGAACACTGAAGCTTTCTTT. It encodes CASSQGGGRGITNTEAFF.

The chain uses TRBV29-1 and TRBJ2-2, with TRBD1 as a possible D gene (6 bases). The CDR3 consists of 13 residues. V lost 3 bases and J 9 bases, leaving 14 bases between the germline ends. The germline CDR1 and CDR2 sequences are SQVTM and ANQGSEA. For the CDR3, the DNA is TGCAGCGTTGAGGACAGAATTCCCCGGGAGCTGTTTTTT. This encodes CSVEDRIPRELFF.

The table lists this clone with a count of one. The CDR3 reads CASSSNQPQHF. As DNA, the CDR3 is TGTGCCAGCAGTTCAAATCAGCCCCAGCATTTT. The chain uses TRBV27 and TRBJ1-5; D ambiguous. There are 11 residues in the CDR3. CDR1 and CDR2 from the germline V gene are MNHEY and SMNVEV (reference sequence). V dropped 4 bases and J dropped 4 bases, with 2 bases sitting between them.

The chain is built from TRBV9 and TRBJ2-5; 9 nucleotides match TRBD2. The junction had 9 bases not matched to a gene; V was cut back by 4 bases and J by 5 bases. The CDR3 is made up of 15 amino acids. Germline CDR1 is SGDLS and CDR2 is YYNGEE. The CDR3 loop is CASSTRGGVYETQYF. CDR3 bases: TGTGCCAGCAGCACGCGGGGGGGGGTATACGAGACCCAGTACTTC.

This sequence joins TRBV9 and TRBJ2-2; 12 bases map to TRBD2. CDR3 size: 18 residues. The trim removed 2 bases at V and 0 bases at J, leaving 5 bases unmatched. Germline V gene lookup returns CDR1 SGDLS and CDR2 YYNGEE. CDR3 amino acids: CASSVASGRATNTGELFF. CDR3 nucleotides: TGTGCCAGCAGCGTGGCTAGCGGGAGGGCCACGAACACCGGGGAGCTGTTTTTT.

V usage is TRBV5-1 and J usage is TRBJ1-2, with 12 bases fitting TRBD1. The J segment lost 6 bases and the V segment lost 0 bases, leaving 3 bases of the junction unmatched. Germline V gene lookup returns CDR1 SGHRS and CDR2 YFSETQ. This CDR3 is built from 15 residues. The CDR3 loop reads CASSLGDRGLDGYTF. CDR3 coding DNA: TGCGCCAGCAGCTTGGGGGACAGGGGGCTCGATGGCTACACCTTC.

V gene TRBV5-1 combines with J gene TRBJ1-1; 7 positions match TRBD1. This CDR3 spans 13 amino acids. V gave up 6 bases and J gave up 6 bases; unmatched junction bases: 8. Germline CDR1 SGHRS, CDR2 YFSETQ. In DNA, the CDR3 is TGCGCCAGCACAGGACAGGTAGGCTCTGAAGCTTTCTTT. Translating gives CASTGQVGSEAFF.

This rearrangement joins TRBV6-1 to TRBJ1-1, with D maybe TRBD1 (5 bases). Trimming took off 7 bases at V and 4 bases at J, with 13 bases between the two ends. This CDR3 has 13 residues. Germline loops: CDR1 MNHNS, CDR2 SASEGT. The CDR3 sequence is CASTWGGFTEAFF. The CDR3 DNA sequence: TGTGCCAGCACCTGGGGGGGGTTCACTGAAGCTTTCTTT.